The 13 T cell receptor beta chains reported below all come from one sample, sequenced in a study of CD8+ T cells in alopecia areata. Isolated RNA was reverse transcribed into cDNA used as the sequencing template. Measured with immunoSEQ multiplex PCR; TCRdb has only the in-frame clones, and not every one. The sample includes approximately 180,000 clones, approximately 55% seen only once; the top ten take roughly 10%. Treatment here: oral pan-JAK inhibitor, 5-10 mg twice daily. The sequencing used CD8+ T cells sorted from blood, collected at week 24, from a patient treated with tofacitinib. The source of these receptors is a human donor with alopecia areata.

The chain couples TRBV20-1 to TRBJ1-2, with no clear D. The germline CDR1 and CDR2 sequences are DFQATT and SNEGSKA (reference sequence). V was cut by 6 bases and J by 6 bases, with 11 bases left in between. This CDR3 contains 11 residues. CDR3 DNA: TGCAGTGCGAGCGGCGTCCATGGCTACACCTTC. Translated, it gives CSASGVHGYTF.

This rearrangement joins TRBV4-3 to TRBJ1-2; D remains unclear. Germline CDR1 reads LGHNA; CDR2 reads YSLEER. The CDR3 sequence is 13 residues long. V was clipped by 1 base and J by 8 bases, with 11 bases between them. The CDR3 DNA sequence: TGCGCCAGCAGCCAAGCACGGGGTGACGGCTACACCTTC. Translation gives CASSQARGDGYTF.

J is TRBJ2-7 and V is TRBV4-3; no clear D gene. V was cut by 4 bases and J by 6 bases, with 13 bases left in between. This CDR3 region has 13 residues. Per the germline V gene, CDR1 is LGHNA and CDR2 is YSLEER. CDR3 in amino acids: CASSPLAGAEQYF. In DNA, the CDR3 is TGCGCCAGCAGCCCCCTCGCAGGAGCCGAGCAGTACTTC.

This chain links TRBV6-6 with TRBJ2-7; D is perhaps TRBD2 (6 bases). This CDR3 spans 12 amino acids. Germline CDR1 is MNHNY and CDR2 is SVGAGI (reference sequence). V shed 7 bases and J shed 6 bases, with 13 bases lying between them. DNA for the CDR3: TGTGCCAGCAACGTGGGGGGTTCCGAGCAGTACTTC. This gives the protein CASNVGGSEQYF.

The chain recombines TRBV2 with TRBJ2-3; a weak D match, TRBD1 (7 bases). The CDR3 covers 17 residues. CDR1 and CDR2 from the germline V gene are SNHLY and FYNNEI. Trimming left V 7 bases short and J 6 bases short, with 26 bases between. This chain's CDR3 is CASTWDSSSGGSDTQYF. CDR3 DNA sequence: TGTGCCAGCACCTGGGACAGCAGCTCCGGGGGATCGGATACGCAGTATTTT. Filled out from reference TRBV2 and TRBJ2-3, the complete variable domain reads EPEVTQTPSHQVTQMGQEVILRCVPISNHLYFYWYRQILGQKVEFLVSFYNNEISEKSEIFDDQFSVERPDGSNFTLKIRSTKLEDSAMYFCASTWDSSSGGSDTQYFGPGTRLTVL.

This CDR3 is CASSPTGYNSPLHF. CDR3 sequence (DNA): TGTGCCAGCAGTCCGACAGGGTATAATTCACCCCTCCACTTT. The chain carries TRBV11-2 and TRBJ1-6, with TRBD1 matching 7 bases. V shed 6 bases and J 4 bases; nucleotides not matched to a gene: 3. The CDR3 has 14 amino acids. Germline V CDR1 and CDR2: SGHAT, FQNNGV.

This chain uses TRBV4-3 with TRBJ1-1; TRBD1 agrees at 9 bases. CDR1 and CDR2 (germline): LGHNA, YSLEER. Trimming at V came to 3 bases and at J to 1 base, leaving 9 bases not matched to a gene. The CDR3 runs to 17 residues. CDR3 protein: CASSHRWTGETNTEAFF. The DNA for the CDR3 is TGCGCCAGCAGCCATCGATGGACAGGGGAGACGAACACTGAAGCTTTCTTT.

This clone has a single count. The J gene is TRBJ2-1, the V gene TRBV7-2; D may be TRBD2 (6 bases). V gave up 5 bases and J gave up 5 bases, with 10 bases separating them. This CDR3 comprises 13 residues. Germline V gives CDR1 SGHTA, CDR2 FQGNSA. CDR3 nucleotides: TGTGCCAGCAGCGACGGACTAAACAATGAGCAGTTCTTC. Translating gives CASSDGLNNEQFF.

This clone was detected a few times. The chain couples TRBV4-1 to TRBJ1-1; D is undetermined. The CDR3 sequence is 13 residues long. V was trimmed by 0 bases and J by 5 bases, leaving 7 bases between them. Germline values: CDR1 MGHRA, CDR2 YSYEKL. CDR3: CASSQEGRTEAFF. For the CDR3, the DNA is TGCGCCAGCAGCCAAGAAGGGAGGACTGAAGCTTTCTTT.

V is TRBV30 and J is TRBJ2-5; D remains unclear. Germline values: CDR1 GTSNPN, CDR2 SVGIG (reference sequence). Trimming left V 1 base short and J 4 bases short, with 7 bases between. The CDR3 runs 12 residues. CDR3 coding DNA: TGTGCCTGGAGTGCGGACGGAGAGACCCAGTACTTC. Translating it yields CAWSADGETQYF.

The J gene is TRBJ1-6, the V gene TRBV4-3; D gene uncertain. Between the trimmed V and J ends, which lost 0 bases and 5 bases, there was a span of 11 bases. This CDR3 comprises 16 residues. Germline lookup yields CDR1 LGHNA and CDR2 YSLEER. Written as DNA, the CDR3 is TGCGCCAGCAGCCAAGACGGCCCGCCGGATAATTCACCCCTCCACTTT. Translated: CASSQDGPPDNSPLHF.

The chain has TRBV28 and TRBJ2-7, with D hard to call. Trimming stripped 3 bases from V and 4 bases from J, with 7 bases between. The germline V gene encodes CDR1 MDHEN and CDR2 SYDVKM. CDR3 size: 12 residues. The CDR3 bases are TGTGCCAGCAGTTTTTCCACGTACGAGCAGTACTTC. Protein sequence: CASSFSTYEQYF.

On this clone itself: The sample holds other DNA sequences that translate to the same CDR3. The chain has TRBV25-1 and TRBJ1-5; D not certain. There are 12 residues in the CDR3. V was cut by 1 base and J by 3 bases, with 1 base left in between. In germline, CDR1 is MGHDK, CDR2 SYGVNS. The CDR3 is CASSESNQPQHF. The DNA of the CDR3 is TGTGCCAGCAGTGAATCCAATCAGCCCCAGCATTTT.